These T cell receptor beta chains were read from a single sample in a study of blood T cell repertoires in COVID-19. Data came from immunoSEQ multiplex PCR; TCRdb stores just in-frame clones and leaves some out. The repertoire holds about 11,000 clones, roughly 89% seen once, with 10% in the top ten. The sequencing input was peripheral blood. The origin of the receptors is a human donor in a cohort sampled during active COVID-19. Each CDR3 is given with its conserved first and last residue. The D gene is left open where the match is weak. Only part of the rows carry a size: once, few, many, or a class if the clone is expanded.

>TRBD2|TRBV13|.|TRBJ2-5
CASSLTSGGLITQYF
TGTGCCAGCAGCTTGACTAGCGGGGGCCTCATAACCCAGTACTTC
>TRBD1|TRBV5-1|.|TRBJ2-6
CASSPNLGQGAGGANVLTF
TGCGCCAGCAGCCCAAACTTAGGACAGGGGGCTGGGGGGGCCAACGTCCTGACTTTC
>.|TRBV9|.|TRBJ1-5
CASSVTSGVGQPQHF
TGTGCCAGCAGCGTTACTTCAGGGGTGGGTCAGCCCCAGCATTTT
>.|TRBV6-5|.|TRBJ1-2
CASSYSGYGYTF
TGTGCCAGCAGTTACTCCGGGTATGGCTACACCTTC
>.|TRBV6-5|.|TRBJ1-3
CASRGTSGNTIYF
TGTGCCAGCAGGGGGACATCTGGAAACACCATATATTTT
>.|TRBV28|once|TRBJ1-1
CATIRGANTEAFF
TGTGCCACCATCCGGGGGGCAAACACTGAAGCTTTCTTT
>.|TRBV27|.|TRBJ2-7
CASSQAGASYEQYF
TGTGCCAGCAGCCAGGCAGGGGCTTCCTACGAGCAGTACTTC
>.|TRBV5-1|.|TRBJ2-5
CASRDGQQETQYF
TGCGCCAGCAGGGACGGACAGCAAGAGACCCAGTACTTC
>.|TRBV6-2/TRBV6-3|.|TRBJ1-6
CASSLRSHNSPLHF
TGTGCCAGCAGCCTTCGGTCCCATAATTCACCCCTCCACTTT
>.|TRBV30|.|TRBJ1-5
CAWSVSRAKPQHF
TGTGCCTGGAGTGTATCCAGGGCCAAGCCCCAGCATTTT
>.|TRBV9|.|TRBJ1-2
CASSSGPRVNYGYTF
TGTGCCAGCAGCTCCGGGCCCAGGGTTAACTATGGCTACACCTTC
>.|TRBV10-3|.|TRBJ1-2
CAIKDRGNYGYTF
TGTGCCATCAAGGACCGGGGGAACTATGGCTACACCTTC
>.|TRBV9|.|TRBJ2-3
CASSFEGDTDTQYF
TGTGCCAGCAGTTTTGAGGGGGACACAGATACGCAGTATTTT
>.|TRBV11-2|.|TRBJ1-2
CASSFRDGYTF
TGTGCCAGCAGCTTTCGTGATGGCTACACCTTC
>TRBD2|TRBV11-2|.|TRBJ2-1
CASSLGLRGRGNEQFF
TGTGCCAGCAGCTTAGGCCTCCGGGGGAGGGGAAATGAGCAGTTCTTC
>TRBD1|TRBV3-1/TRBV3-2|.|TRBJ2-7
CASSQRQGSYEQYF
TGTGCCAGCAGCCAAAGACAGGGTTCCTACGAGCAGTACTTC
>.|TRBV10-3|once|TRBJ1-1
CAITQGQNTEAFF
TGTGCCATCACCCAGGGGCAGAACACTGAAGCTTTCTTT
>TRBD2|TRBV11-3|.|TRBJ2-3
CASRRGGRNTDTQYF
TGTGCCAGCAGGCGCGGGGGGAGAAACACAGATACGCAGTATTTT
>TRBD1|TRBV7-2|.|TRBJ1-2
CASSPGQGNGYTF
TGTGCCAGCAGCCCTGGACAGGGAAACGGCTACACCTTC
>TRBD1|TRBV2|few|TRBJ1-1
CASSDGQQGATEAFF
TGTGCCAGCAGTGATGGGCAACAGGGGGCGACTGAAGCTTTCTTT
>TRBD2|TRBV5-1|.|TRBJ2-1
CASSLDSGGTNEQFF
TGCGCCAGCAGCTTGGATAGCGGGGGGACCAATGAGCAGTTCTTC
>TRBD1|TRBV5-1|.|TRBJ2-1
CASSPGQGEWQFF
TGCGCCAGCAGCCCGGGACAGGGGGAATGGCAGTTCTTC
>.|TRBV6-6|.|TRBJ1-3
CASSSIEQRNTIYF
TGTGCCAGCAGTAGTATCGAGCAAAGAAACACCATATATTTT
>.|TRBV6-6|.|TRBJ2-5
CASSHPTVPETQYF
TGTGCCAGCAGCCATCCGACAGTCCCAGAGACCCAGTACTTC
>TRBD1|TRBV5-1|once|TRBJ2-6
CASSSPGTGGTSGANVLTF
TGCGCCAGCAGCTCGCCCGGGACAGGGGGTACATCAGGGGCCAACGTCCTGACTTTC
>.|TRBV5-1|.|TRBJ2-7
CASSSEPLYEQYF
TGCGCCAGCAGCAGCGAGCCCCTCTACGAGCAGTACTTC
>TRBD2|TRBV28|few|TRBJ2-7
CASSLLAGGYEQYF
TGTGCCAGCAGTTTATTAGCGGGGGGCTACGAGCAGTACTTC
>TRBD1|TRBV15|.|TRBJ1-1
CATSRGQGAGNTEAFF
TGTGCCACCAGCAGGGGACAGGGGGCGGGAAACACTGAAGCTTTCTTT
>.|TRBV7-3|.|TRBJ1-6
CASSSMGGGESPLHF
TGTGCCAGCAGCTCAATGGGGGGTGGAGAGTCACCCCTCCACTTT
>TRBD1|TRBV9|.|TRBJ1-3
CASSVALTGEGNTIYF
TGTGCCAGCAGCGTAGCCCTGACAGGGGAAGGAAACACCATATATTTT
>TRBD1|TRBV2|.|TRBJ1-2
CASSGDRGGYGYTF
TGTGCCAGCAGTGGGGACAGGGGAGGCTATGGCTACACCTTC
>TRBD1|TRBV7-2|.|TRBJ2-1
CASSPRTGGWLFF
TGTGCCAGCAGCCCCCGAACAGGGGGATGGCTGTTCTTC
>TRBD1|TRBV29-1|.|TRBJ1-2
CSVLDRDHYNYGYTF
TGCAGCGTTCTGGACAGGGACCATTACAACTATGGCTACACCTTC
>.|TRBV10-3|.|TRBJ1-1
CAIRVGPEAFF
TGTGCCATCAGGGTGGGGCCTGAAGCTTTCTTT
>TRBD1|TRBV19|.|TRBJ2-7
CASSNGQGAEYF
TGTGCCAGTAGTAACGGACAGGGGGCCGAGTACTTC
>.|TRBV7-2|once|TRBJ1-2
CASKWAGAAMDYGYTF
TGTGCCAGCAAATGGGCAGGGGCCGCTATGGACTATGGCTACACCTTC
>.|TRBV6-2/TRBV6-3|.|TRBJ2-5
CASSFFGAGEETQYF
TGTGCCAGCAGTTTCTTCGGAGCGGGTGAAGAGACCCAGTACTTC
>.|TRBV30|.|TRBJ2-7
CAWSVQGYEQYF
TGTGCCTGGTCGGTACAGGGCTACGAGCAGTACTTC
>.|TRBV7-2|large|TRBJ2-3
CASSQDRGGAPDTQYF
TGTGCCAGCAGCCAGGATAGGGGGGGGGCCCCCGATACGCAGTATTTT
>.|TRBV10-1|.|TRBJ2-3
CASSESQGITDTQYF
TGCGCCAGCAGTGAATCCCAGGGGATCACAGATACGCAGTATTTT
>.|TRBV5-1|.|TRBJ1-6
CASSLDSPEISPLHF
TGCGCCAGCAGCTTGGACAGCCCGGAAATTTCACCCCTCCACTTT
>.|TRBV6-5|.|TRBJ2-5
CASSDRDYQETQYF
TGTGCCAGCAGCGACAGAGATTACCAAGAGACCCAGTACTTC
>.|TRBV29-1|.|TRBJ2-6
CSVSSGANVLTF
TGCAGCGTCTCCTCTGGGGCCAACGTCCTGACTTTC
>TRBD1|TRBV27|.|TRBJ2-2
CASSMGQSTGELFF
TGTGCCAGCAGTATGGGACAGAGCACCGGGGAGCTGTTTTTT
>.|TRBV5-1|once|TRBJ1-2
CASSIEVPGDDGYTF
TGCGCCAGCAGCATCGAAGTTCCGGGAGACGATGGCTACACCTTC
>TRBD2|TRBV19|.|TRBJ2-3
CASSIGVAGGRSTDTQYF
TGTGCCAGTAGTATAGGCGTAGCGGGGGGGCGAAGCACAGATACGCAGTATTTT
>TRBD2|TRBV6-4|.|TRBJ2-1
CASSDGRGGPFGEQFF
TGTGCCAGCAGCGACGGGAGGGGGGGCCCATTTGGGGAGCAGTTCTTC
>.|TRBV5-4|few|TRBJ2-7
CASSPVGGRYEQYF
TGTGCCAGCAGCCCTGTTGGGGGCCGCTACGAGCAGTACTTC
>.|TRBV24-1|.|TRBJ2-5
CATSDSNQETQYF
TGTGCCACCAGTGATTCTAACCAAGAGACCCAGTACTTC
>.|TRBV5-3|.|TRBJ2-5
CASGGASGKETQYF
TGTGCCAGTGGGGGGGCTAGCGGAAAAGAGACCCAGTACTTC
>TRBD1|TRBV28|few|TRBJ2-7
CASSFLPTGTEQYF
TGTGCCAGCAGTTTTCTTCCGACAGGGACCGAGCAGTACTTC
>.|TRBV14|.|TRBJ1-5
CASSQAKFNQPQHF
TGTGCCAGCAGCCAGGCCAAGTTTAATCAGCCCCAGCATTTT
>TRBD1|TRBV6-2/TRBV6-3|.|TRBJ1-5
CASSYDAQGSFGNQPQHF
TGTGCCAGCAGTTACGACGCACAGGGGTCATTTGGCAATCAGCCCCAGCATTTT
>TRBD1|TRBV6-5|.|TRBJ2-1
CASSYLQGYLFF
TGTGCCAGCAGTTACTTACAGGGGTATCTGTTCTTC